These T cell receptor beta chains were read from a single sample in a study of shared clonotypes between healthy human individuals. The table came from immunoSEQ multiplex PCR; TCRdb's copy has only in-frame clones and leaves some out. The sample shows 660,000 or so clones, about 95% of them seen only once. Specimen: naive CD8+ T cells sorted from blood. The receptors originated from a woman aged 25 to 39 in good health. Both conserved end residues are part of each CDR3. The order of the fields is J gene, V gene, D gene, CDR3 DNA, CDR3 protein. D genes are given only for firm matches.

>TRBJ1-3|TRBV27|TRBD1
TGTGCCAGCAGTTTAATGGGGACAGGGATAAACACCATATATTTT
CASSLMGTGINTIYF
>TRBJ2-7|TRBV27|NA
TGTGCCAGCAGTTCCGGGACCACTACGAGCTTGTACTTC
CASSSGTTTSLYF
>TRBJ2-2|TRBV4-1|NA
TGCGCCAGCAGCCAAGGCCTCAACACCGGGGAGCTGTTTTTT
CASSQGLNTGELFF
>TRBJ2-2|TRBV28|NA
TGTGCCAGCAGTTTCGACGGCGCCGGGGAGCTGTTTTTT
CASSFDGAGELFF
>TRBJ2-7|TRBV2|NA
TGTGCCAGCCTCGGGCCGGGGTTCGAGCAGTACTTC
CASLGPGFEQYF
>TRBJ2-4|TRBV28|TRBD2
TGTGCCAGCAGTCCCCCCTGGACTAGCGGGTCCCAAAACATTCAGTACTTC
CASSPPWTSGSQNIQYF
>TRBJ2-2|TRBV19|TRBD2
TGTGCCAGTAGTATACTAGCGGAGAACACCGGGGAGCTGTTTTTT
CASSILAENTGELFF
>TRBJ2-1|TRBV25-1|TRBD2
TGTGCCAGCAGTGAATGGGGGACTAGCGGGTCTTCCTACAATGAGCAGTTCTTC
CASSEWGTSGSSYNEQFF
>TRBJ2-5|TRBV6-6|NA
TGTGCCAGCAGTTACCTTGGAAACCAAGAGACCCAGTACTTC
CASSYLGNQETQYF
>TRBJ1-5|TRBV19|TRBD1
TGTGCCAGTAGTATTAGGGACAGTTATGATAGCAATCAGCCCCAGCATTTT
CASSIRDSYDSNQPQHF
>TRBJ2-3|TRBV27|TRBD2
TGTGCCAGCAGTTTCACTAGCGCTACCACAGATACGCAGTATTTT
CASSFTSATTDTQYF
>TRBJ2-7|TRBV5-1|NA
TGCGCCAGCAGCTCCGCAGATTCCTACGAGCAGTACTTC
CASSSADSYEQYF
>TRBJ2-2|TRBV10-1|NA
TGCGCCAGCAGTGGGACAGAATTCCCCGGGGAGCTGTTTTTT
CASSGTEFPGELFF
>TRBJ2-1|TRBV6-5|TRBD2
TGTGCCAGCAGTAAAAAAACCGGGGGGTATAAGCAGTTCTTC
CASSKKTGGYKQFF
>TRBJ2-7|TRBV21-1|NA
TGTGCCAGCAGCAACGGTAGCGGTAGCCCGAGGTCCTACGAGCAGTACTTC
CASSNGSGSPRSYEQYF
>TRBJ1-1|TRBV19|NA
TGTGCCAGTACCCCGGACGTGGGGACTGAAGCTTTCTTT
CASTPDVGTEAFF
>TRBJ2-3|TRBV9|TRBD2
TGTGCCAGCAGCGTGGACCTCGGCGGGAGTACAGATACGCAGTATTTT
CASSVDLGGSTDTQYF